This is a list of T cell receptor beta chains from one sample in a study of identical twins. TCRdb ran MiXCR on the 5' RACE reads and lists one entry per CDR3 protein. This repertoire shows 300,000 to 400,000 distinct CDR3 sequences, 9% to 15% found once; its top ten account for 6% to 9%. These same records also appear under a second study, on yellow fever vaccine responses in identical twins.

Sequencing input: CD8+ T cells sorted from blood. All receptors come from a woman under 30 in good health. The CDR3 runs from the conserved cysteine through the conserved F or W. Each record gives: V gene, J gene, CDR3 protein.

v_call: TRBV12-3/TRBV12-4
j_call: TRBJ2-5
cdr3_aa: CASSRARASQETQYF

v_call: TRBV7-6
j_call: TRBJ2-5
cdr3_aa: CASSLSRAVQETQYF

v_call: TRBV2
j_call: TRBJ2-1
cdr3_aa: CASSEAGGDRMNEQFF

v_call: TRBV7-9
j_call: TRBJ1-2
cdr3_aa: CASSSTGAGLNYGYTF

v_call: TRBV13
j_call: TRBJ1-6
cdr3_aa: CASSPLTGMDSPLHF

v_call: TRBV20-1
j_call: TRBJ1-2
cdr3_aa: CSASSTGTNYGYTF

v_call: TRBV15
j_call: TRBJ2-2
cdr3_aa: CATSLYREGTGELFF

v_call: TRBV2
j_call: TRBJ2-3
cdr3_aa: CASSTTESTDTQYF

v_call: TRBV7-3
j_call: TRBJ2-1
cdr3_aa: CASSLSLAGYNEQFF

v_call: TRBV12-3/TRBV12-4
j_call: TRBJ2-4
cdr3_aa: CASSFSGLAKNIQYF